The clone carrying this T cell receptor (beta chain) was counted ten times or more. J gave up 4 bases and V 4 bases, and 1 base lay outside the gene matches. The CDR3 loop spans 14 amino acids. CDR1 is SEHNR and CDR2 is FQNEAQ in the germline V gene (reference sequence). The data stem from a study of regulatory T cells in long-lasting Graves disease. Sequencing libraries for TCR beta were prepared with iRepertoire HTBI primers and Arm-PCR of CDR3 regions. TCRdb re-called the multiplex PCR reads with MiXCR, one entry per CDR3 protein. The sample consists of roughly 610,000 distinct CDR3 sequences, 16% of them appearing once. Sample time point: newly diagnosed GD, antithyroid drugs for less than 3 months. PBMC-extracted RNA yielded the TCR library. This sample was shared with a second study, whose subject was T cells in Graves' hyperthyroidism and ophthalmopathy.

Sequenced here: peripheral blood mononuclear cells (PBMCs), sampled at new diagnosis, from a patient treated with antithyroid drugs. This sequence joins TRBV7-9 and TRBJ2-7, with 13 bases fitting TRBD2. This clonotype was sampled from a man between 18 and 29 years old with Graves disease. CDR3 amino acids: CASSWTSGRYEQYF. DNA of the CDR3: TGTGCCAGCAGCTGGACTAGCGGGAGATACGAGCAGTACTTC.